This T cell receptor beta chain comes out of a study of T cells in Graves' hyperthyroidism and ophthalmopathy (dated by TCRdb to between 2018 and 2021). Turning to the overall study: Peripheral blood samples were taken at initial diagnosis, before any treatment was given. To identify TCR V-J signatures that set the groups apart, the researchers used a discovery cohort of about a hundred patients, made up of some 41 with Graves' ophthalmopathy and about 59 with stable Graves' hyperthyroidism. Prospective prediction of ophthalmopathy was tested in an independent validation cohort consisting of some 20 hyperthyroidism patients and approximately 16 patients who later progressed to ophthalmopathy. The 90 to 100 discovery patients were randomly split 7:3 into training and test sets. The study also compared thyroid tissue and blood T-cell repertoires from a handful of Graves' hyperthyroidism patients. Once sampling was done, hyperthyroidism patients were given methimazole at a starting dose of 30 mg daily, whereas ophthalmopathy patients were given high-dose intravenous methylprednisolone. The paper reports TCR Vbeta CDR3 sequencing of fewer than 150 peripheral blood samples: 43 ophthalmopathy, fewer than 85 hyperthyroidism and around 17 progressor patients.

This clonotype appeared many times. Its antigen is not yet known. Base qualities are not recorded, but no much larger clone differs from it by a single base. TCR beta CDR3 regions were amplified from RNA transcripts. The TCR CDR3 was subjected to a first round of RT-PCR using the HTBI primer set and the Qiagen OneStep RT-PCR kit. Libraries were constructed in a second round of multiplex PCR, after which size selection and purification were performed. Sequencing of the libraries was done on an Illumina HiSeq2000 using paired-end 100 bp reads. In the original analysis: SOAPnuke was used to process the raw data, with reads discarded if the reads contained adapters or uncalled bases, had a mean Phred below 15, or lacked an exact constant-primer or identifier match. High-quality paired reads were merged with COPE v1.2.5, and unique nucleotide sequences were defined as clonotypes. Clonotypes were aligned to IMGT TRBV, TRBD and TRBJ reference segments using MiTCR v1.1. The analysis was restricted to V-J combinations with a frequency above 0.0001, which together covered roughly 99% of the repertoires. The TCS score was defined as F50 (clonal expansion) divided by E x V (chaos), with BLOSUM62-based TCRdist calculated between CDR3 peptides within each V-J. Welch's t-statistics and random forest reduced around 510 V-J features to 10 to 15, which were used in a naive Bayes classifier (R e1071). The raw public data were reprocessed by TCRdb itself: fastp quality trimming at Q25, MiXCR clonotype calling, in-frame beta chains only. Each entry is one CDR3 protein sequence, shown with its most common DNA and genes. TCRdb assigned the V and J calls; the authors' analysis was not used. This sample comprises 360,000 or so distinct CDR3 sequences, 13% to 15% of them detected only once. About 20% of the sample is in the top ten clones.

In the ophthalmopathy patients, disease was moderately to severely active, with a Clinical Activity Score of 3 or more, a NOSPECS grade of 4 or more, and a duration of less than 3 months. The study excluded patients with uncontrolled infections, other autoimmune diseases, pregnancy or lactation. Diagnoses relied on clinical symptoms, serum thyroxine and TRAb, thyroid ultrasound and orbital computed tomography. Ficoll-Paque density gradient centrifugation was used to isolate PBMCs from about 9.4 ml of fresh peripheral blood. Total RNA was extracted with Trizol reagent, and quality was checked on an Agilent 2100 Bioanalyzer. Here is what the overall study found, with its caveats: No statistical method was used to fix the sample size in advance, and group allocation was not hidden from the investigators. A 13 V-J signature model separated ophthalmopathy from stable hyperthyroidism, with around 90% sensitivity and 81.08% specificity in cross-validation and 80%/75% in testing. In validation, progression to ophthalmopathy was predicted by the model with 55% to 71% sensitivity and 72.22% specificity, a median of 6.5 months before onset. Blood samples also contained most of the expanded thyroid clonotypes (frequency above 0.001), which suggests that blood repertoires may reflect thyroid immune responses.

The sequenced sample was blood. The origin of this receptor is a woman aged 60-75 years with Graves' ophthalmopathy.

The nucleotide sequence reads TGTGCCAGCAGCTTAGAGGCGGGGCTAACGGATACGCAGTATTTT. It translates to CASSLEAGLTDTQYF. The rearranged chain carries TRBV11-2 and TRBJ2-3; matching of 6 bases hints at TRBD2 as the D gene. Trimming removed 0 bases from V and 6 bases from J, leaving 13 bases between the germline ends. CDR1 and CDR2 are drawn from the germline V gene: SGHAT, FQNNGV. Taken from cysteine to phenylalanine, the CDR3 has 15 residues. The entry retains the CDR3 DNA only, 45 bases that are in frame from base 1.